Below are 15 T cell receptor beta chains sequenced from a single sample in a study of blood T cell repertoires in COVID-19 (dated by TCRdb to about 2020). Preparation of the library involved the immunoSEQ multiplex PCR assay. Here the immuneACCESS table is served through TCRdb, limited to in-frame sequences with V and J called. Missing clones are a known gap in these copies; in checked studies unresolved V genes cover under half, and the rest lacks a known reason. In this sample the table shows approximately 180,000 clones, around 73% of which occur a single time. About 18% of the sample goes to the ten largest clones. Sequencing was performed on PBMCs or T cells enriched from blood (not recorded which). The source is a woman aged 45-65 years who had recovered from COVID-19.

The V call is TRBV27, the J call TRBJ1-1; D is uncertain. This CDR3 has 14 residues. The germline V gene encodes CDR1 MNHEY and CDR2 SMNVEV (reference sequence). Trimming took off 6 bases at V and 1 base at J, with 12 bases between the two ends. CDR3 protein: CASSPTYRNTEAFF. In DNA, the CDR3 is TGTGCCAGCAGCCCCACATACAGGAACACTGAAGCTTTCTTT.

The J gene is TRBJ1-4, the V gene TRBV5-1; no clear D. V was trimmed by 4 bases and J by 6 bases, leaving 16 bases between them. Germline-derived CDR1 and CDR2 are SGHRS and YFSETQ. The CDR3 has 15 amino acids. The CDR3: CASSPNGRADEKLFF. The CDR3 DNA follows: TGCGCCAGCAGCCCCAACGGGCGGGCGGATGAAAAACTGTTTTTT.

The chain carries TRBV28 and TRBJ1-2; D is possibly TRBD1 (6 bases). CDR1 is MDHEN, CDR2 SYDVKM, per germline. The V end lost 6 bases, the J end lost 8 bases, and 16 bases lay between the germline ends. The CDR3 is 13 residues long. The CDR3 nucleotides are TGTGCCAGCAGGAACAGGGATTTGAAGGGCTACACCTTC. This sequence encodes CASRNRDLKGYTF.

The V call is TRBV9, the J call TRBJ2-7; maybe TRBD2 (6 bases). The CDR3 is made up of 15 amino acids. Germline V gives CDR1 SGDLS, CDR2 YYNGEE. V shed 0 bases and J shed 4 bases, with 14 bases lying between them. CDR3 protein: CASSVGGKPNYEQYF. CDR3 nucleotide sequence: TGTGCCAGCAGCGTAGGCGGGAAGCCCAATTACGAGCAGTACTTC.

This chain links TRBV28 with TRBJ1-2, with 11 bases fitting TRBD1. Trimming removed 5 bases from V and 8 bases from J; junction bases left unmatched: 7. This CDR3 is built from 14 residues. Germline V CDR1 and CDR2: MDHEN, SYDVKM. The chain's CDR3 is CASSQGQGARGYTF. In nucleotides, the CDR3 is TGTGCCAGCAGTCAAGGACAGGGGGCGAGGGGCTACACCTTC.

The V gene is TRBV4-3, the J gene TRBJ1-4, with TRBD1 as a possible D gene (6 bases). V shed 0 bases and J shed 7 bases, with 15 bases lying between them. This CDR3 spans 16 amino acids. The germline CDR1 and CDR2 sequences are LGHNA and YSLEER. CDR3 sequence reads: CASSQEGGADSEKLFF. CDR3 DNA sequence: TGCGCCAGCAGCCAAGAGGGGGGGGCCGACAGTGAAAAACTGTTTTTT.

The genes are TRBV28 and TRBJ2-7, with 12 bases identical to TRBD2. Germline values: CDR1 MDHEN, CDR2 SYDVKM. The CDR3 totals 15 residues. V shed 6 bases and J 3 bases; nucleotides not matched to a gene: 6. For the CDR3, the DNA is TGTGCCAGCAGACCGGGACTAGCGGGCTACTACGAGCAGTACTTC. Protein sequence: CASRPGLAGYYEQYF.

A few counts support this clone. The CDR3 loop reads CASSRGQGGYEQYF. As DNA, the CDR3 is TGTGCCAGCTCCCGCGGACAGGGTGGCTACGAGCAGTACTTC. The rearrangement links TRBV18 to TRBJ2-7; 8 nucleotides agree with TRBD1. Germline values: CDR1 KGHSH, CDR2 LQKENI. This CDR3 region has 14 residues. The junction had 7 bases not matched to a gene; V was cut back by 6 bases and J by 3 bases.

This clone was observed once. The chain is built from TRBV19 and TRBJ1-1; D may be TRBD1 (5 bases). Germline V gene lookup returns CDR1 LNHDA and CDR2 SQIVND (reference sequence). The V end was cut by 3 bases, the J end by 5 bases, with 7 bases between. This CDR3 has 12 residues. The CDR3 protein is CASSIGTTEAFF. The DNA for the CDR3 is TGTGCCAGTAGTATCGGGACTACTGAAGCTTTCTTT. Combining the CDR3 with reference TRBV19 and TRBJ1-1 gives the whole variable domain DGGITQSPKYLFRKEGQNVTLSCEQNLNHDAMYWYRQDPGQGLRLIYYSQIVNDFQKGDIAEGYSVSREKKESFPLTVTSAQKNPTAFYLCASSIGTTEAFFGQGTRLTVV.

This chain uses TRBV15 with TRBJ2-3; 7 nucleotides line up with TRBD2. The CDR3 extends over 15 amino acids. CDR1 LNHNV and CDR2 YYDKDF come from the germline V gene (reference sequence). J gave up 2 bases and V 5 bases, and 7 bases lay outside the gene matches. The CDR3 region is CATSASGDFTDTQYF. The CDR3 coding sequence is TGTGCCACCAGCGCAAGCGGGGACTTCACAGATACGCAGTATTTT.

This chain's CDR3 is CATSRADHEKLFF. The CDR3 nucleotides read TGTGCCACCTCGAGGGCAGACCATGAAAAACTGTTTTTT. The V call is TRBV27, the J call TRBJ1-4; D is ambiguous. V gave up 10 bases and J gave up 6 bases, with 15 bases separating them. The CDR3 spans 13 residues. Germline assignment: CDR1 MNHEY and CDR2 SMNVEV (reference sequence).

In its sample, this clone was seen once. This rearrangement joins TRBV7-3 to TRBJ1-4, with unresolved D. The CDR3 is 15 amino acids. Germline V gene data show CDR1 as SGHTA and CDR2 as FQGTGA. With 5 bases removed from V and 4 bases from J, the gap between germline ends came to 14 bases. The CDR3 nucleotides are TGTGCCAGCAGCCCCGGCAAAGCGCTTAATGAAAAACTGTTTTTT. Residues: CASSPGKALNEKLFF.

The chain recombines TRBV18 with TRBJ2-2, with a tentative D call TRBD2 (5 bases). Per the germline V gene, CDR1 is KGHSH and CDR2 is LQKENI. Trimming removed 2 bases at V and 8 bases at J, with 9 bases between. The CDR3 is 13 residues long. DNA for the CDR3: TGTGCCAGCTCACCAACAGAGGGAGGGGAGCTGTTTTTT. Translating it yields CASSPTEGGELFF.

The chain is built from TRBV7-8 and TRBJ1-2, with 9 bases aligning to TRBD1. This CDR3 contains 19 residues. The germline gives CDR1 SGHVS, CDR2 FQNEAQ. V trimming: 5 bases; J trimming: 1 base; junction bases outside the gene matches: 17. CDR3 protein: CASSAVAGTGTRGNYGYTF. CDR3 DNA: TGTGCCAGCAGCGCGGTCGCCGGGACAGGGACGAGGGGTAACTATGGCTACACCTTC.

A few counts support this clone. CDR3 sequence (DNA): TGTGCCAGCAGCTTAGACGGACTTCAGCCCCAGCATTTT. The encoded protein is CASSLDGLQPQHF. The V gene is TRBV11-1, the J gene TRBJ1-5; D call uncertain. Germline V lookup: CDR1 SGHAT, CDR2 FQDESV (reference sequence). Trimming stripped 1 base from V and 6 bases from J, with 7 bases between. The CDR3 has 13 amino acids.